These 27 T cell receptor beta chains were sequenced from one sample in a study of blood T cell repertoires in COVID-19. Libraries were prepared by immunoSEQ multiplex PCR; TCRdb keeps only in-frame clonotypes and omits some of them. The table has approximately 220,000 clones, 75% to 90% seen once. Material for sequencing was PBMCs or T cells enriched from blood (not recorded which). These receptors were obtained from a woman in her thirties or forties with acute COVID-19.

V and J are TRBV5-5 and TRBJ2-5; D unresolved. The CDR3 loop spans 10 amino acids. Germline lookup yields CDR1 SGHKS and CDR2 YYEKEE (reference sequence). Deletions cut 4 bases from V and 8 bases from J, with 6 bases between. The CDR3 reads CASSGRTQYF. Written as DNA, the CDR3 is TGTGCCAGCAGCGGGCGCACCCAGTACTTC.

This chain links TRBV14 with TRBJ2-7; TRBD1 agrees at 7 bases. Germline trimming cut 3 bases from V and 6 bases from J; bases unmatched to any gene: 5. This CDR3 is 13 amino acids long. Germline assignment: CDR1 SGHDN and CDR2 FVKESK. The CDR3 coding sequence is TGTGCCAGCAGCCACAGACAGGGACCCGAGCAGTACTTC. Translation gives CASSHRQGPEQYF. The full variable domain, rest sourced from reference TRBV14 and TRBJ2-7, is EAGVTQFPSHSVIEKGQTVTLRCDPISGHDNLYWYRRVMGKEIKFLLHFVKESKQDESGMPNNRFLAERTGGTYSTLKVQPAELEDSGVYFCASSHRQGPEQYFGPGTRLTVT.

The rearrangement joins TRBV11-2 to TRBJ1-4; D perhaps matches TRBD1 (6 bases). This CDR3 region has 15 residues. From germline, CDR1 is SGHAT and CDR2 FQNNGV. V gave up 1 base and J gave up 0 bases, with 6 bases separating them. This CDR3 is CASSLAGATNEKLFF. The CDR3 DNA is TGTGCCAGCAGCTTAGCAGGGGCAACTAATGAAAAACTGTTTTTT.

The rearrangement joins TRBV24-1 to TRBJ1-5, with D tentatively TRBD1 (6 bases). Germline CDR1 KGHDR, CDR2 SFDVKD. V dropped 5 bases and J dropped 7 bases, with 14 bases sitting between them. The CDR3 runs to 14 residues. CDR3 nucleotides: TGTGCCACCAGTGCCGCAGGGGTCATGCAGCCCCAGCATTTT. Its protein product is CATSAAGVMQPQHF.

The CDR3 region is CASSFPTGNTGELFF. CDR3 nucleotide sequence: TGTGCCAGCAGCTTCCCGACAGGGAACACCGGGGAGCTGTTTTTT. The genes are TRBV7-3 and TRBJ2-2, with a tentative D call TRBD1 (6 bases). CDR1 and CDR2 (germline): SGHTA, FQGTGA. The CDR3 extends over 15 amino acids. Between the trimmed V and J ends, which lost 3 bases and 1 base, there was a span of 9 bases.

The V call is TRBV10-3, the J call TRBJ1-1; D gene uncertain. Trimming stripped 1 base from V and 5 bases from J, with 8 bases between. The germline V gene has CDR1 ENHRY and CDR2 SYGVKD. CDR3 length equals 13 residues. Written as DNA, the CDR3 is TGTGCCATCAGTGAGTTTTCGGGGACTGAAGCTTTCTTT. Its translation: CAISEFSGTEAFF.

This sequence joins TRBV7-9 and TRBJ2-5, with TRBD2 matching over 13 bases. V was clipped by 5 bases and J by 5 bases; unmatched bases: 8. Germline loops: CDR1 SEHNR, CDR2 FQNEAQ (reference sequence). The CDR3 totals 16 residues. The chain's CDR3 is CASSARTGLAGETQYF. In nucleotides, the CDR3 is TGTGCCAGCAGCGCTCGGACGGGACTAGCGGGGGAGACCCAGTACTTC.

This clone has just a few counts. The CDR3 loop is CASSLGGRGTEAFF. CDR3 DNA: TGTGCCAGCAGTTTAGGGGGGCGGGGGACTGAAGCTTTCTTT. The chain uses TRBV27 and TRBJ1-1, with D perhaps matching TRBD1 (6 bases). The ends were cut back, 2 bases at V and 5 bases at J, with 12 bases in the middle. Germline V gene sequence: CDR1 MNHEY, CDR2 SMNVEV (reference sequence). This CDR3 is 14 amino acids long.

This chain uses TRBV4-3 with TRBJ2-2; 8 bases are a match to TRBD2. CDR1 is LGHNA and CDR2 is YSLEER in the germline V gene. This CDR3 spans 14 amino acids. Trimming removed 4 bases from V and 8 bases from J; junction bases left unmatched: 6. Here the CDR3 DNA reads TGCGCCAGCAGCCGTCTTAGCGGGGAAGGGGAGCTGTTTTTT. The encoded protein is CASSRLSGEGELFF.

This clone was picked up one time. This sequence joins TRBV7-8 and TRBJ1-2, with unresolved D. V was clipped by 2 bases and J by 8 bases, with 12 bases between them. Germline values: CDR1 SGHVS, CDR2 FQNEAQ. This CDR3 has 13 amino acids. The CDR3 protein is CASSLIAGLGYTF. The CDR3 coding sequence is TGTGCCAGCAGCTTAATTGCAGGATTAGGCTACACCTTC.

The rearrangement uses TRBV27 and TRBJ1-5; 9 positions agree with TRBD1. Trimming at V came to 2 bases and at J to 3 bases, leaving 11 bases not matched to a gene. From germline, CDR1 is MNHEY and CDR2 SMNVEV (reference sequence). The CDR3 has 18 amino acids. CDR3 nucleotide sequence: TGTGCCAGCAGTTTAGGCCCCCGTACAGGGGGCTTCAATCAGCCCCAGCATTTT. The encoded protein is CASSLGPRTGGFNQPQHF.

The chain employs TRBV11-3 and TRBJ2-3, with 9 bases aligning to TRBD2. Germline V CDR1 and CDR2: SGHNT, YENEEA. There are 17 residues in the CDR3. The V gene end was trimmed by 1 base and the J gene end by 3 bases; junction bases not matched to a gene: 8. In DNA, the CDR3 is TGTGCCAGCAGCTTAGTACTGTCGGCGGGGGGGACAGATACGCAGTATTTT. Its translation is CASSLVLSAGGTDTQYF.

The genes are TRBV7-8 and TRBJ2-2; TRBD1 aligns across 7 bases. V was clipped by 1 base and J by 3 bases; unmatched bases: 5. The CDR3 is 16 residues long. The germline CDR1 and CDR2 sequences are SGHVS and FQNEAQ. The chain's CDR3 is CASSLEQGKYTGELFF. The CDR3 DNA sequence: TGTGCCAGCAGCTTAGAACAGGGGAAATACACCGGGGAGCTGTTTTTT. Together with reference TRBV7-8 and TRBJ2-2, the CDR3 gives the full variable domain: GAGVSQSPRYKVAKRGQDVALRCDPISGHVSLFWYQQALGQGPEFLTYFQNEAQLDKSGLPSDRFFAERPEGSVSTLKIQRTQQEDSAVYLCASSLEQGKYTGELFFGEGSRLTVL.

The chain has TRBV2 and TRBJ2-5; 12 bases line up with TRBD2. Germline V lookup: CDR1 SNHLY, CDR2 FYNNEI. The CDR3 extends over 16 amino acids. Trimming removed 6 bases from V and 1 base from J; junction bases left unmatched: 6. CDR3 loop: CASRRTSGATQETQYF. CDR3 nucleotides: TGTGCCAGCAGGCGGACTAGCGGGGCGACCCAAGAGACCCAGTACTTC.

The genes are TRBV27 and TRBJ2-1; 12 bases align to TRBD2. The CDR3 totals 16 residues. V shed 5 bases and J 0 bases; nucleotides not matched to a gene: 2. The germline CDR1 and CDR2 sequences are MNHEY and SMNVEV (reference sequence). CDR3 nucleotides: TGTGCCAGCAGTACTAGCGGGGGGTTCTCCTACAATGAGCAGTTCTTC. It specifies CASSTSGGFSYNEQFF.

The V and J genes are TRBV2 and TRBJ1-2; D gene uncertain. In germline, CDR1 is SNHLY, CDR2 FYNNEI. V was cut by 6 bases and J by 6 bases, with 14 bases left in between. The CDR3 is 13 residues long. The CDR3 DNA is TGTGCCAGCAGAAGACGGGGAGCAGATGGCTACACCTTC. It codes for CASRRRGADGYTF.

V and J are TRBV19 and TRBJ1-6; the match to TRBD1 covers 10 bases. CDR1 and CDR2 (germline): LNHDA, SQIVND (reference sequence). With 6 bases clipped from V and 10 bases from J, the junction kept 6 bases outside the gene matches. The CDR3 has 14 amino acids. The CDR3 here is CASRTGQGNSPLHF. The CDR3 nucleotides are TGTGCCAGTAGGACGGGACAGGGGAACTCACCCCTCCACTTT.

The chain links TRBV4-3 to TRBJ2-5, with D perhaps matching TRBD2 (5 bases). V lost 1 base and J 5 bases, leaving 17 bases between the germline ends. This CDR3 has 16 amino acids. Germline CDR1 reads LGHNA; CDR2 reads YSLEER. CDR3 region: CASSQGSLVGGETQYF. The CDR3 DNA reads as TGCGCCAGCAGCCAAGGGTCGCTAGTGGGCGGGGAGACCCAGTACTTC.

The chain uses TRBV24-1 and TRBJ2-7; tentative D call: TRBD1 (6 bases). Germline assignment: CDR1 KGHDR and CDR2 SFDVKD. The CDR3 runs to 13 residues. Trimming took off 7 bases at V and 1 base at J, with 10 bases between the two ends. The CDR3 region is CATRTGTSYEQYF. The CDR3 DNA reads as TGTGCCACCAGAACAGGGACATCCTACGAGCAGTACTTC.

The chain uses TRBV25-1 and TRBJ1-1; D perhaps matches TRBD1 (5 bases). Trimming cost V 8 bases and J 4 bases, with 14 bases left between them. CDR3 length: 13 residues. In germline, CDR1 is MGHDK, CDR2 SYGVNS. The CDR3 DNA reads as TGTGCCAGCGTCCCAGCGGGGCTCACTGAAGCTTTCTTT. It encodes CASVPAGLTEAFF.

This chain connects TRBV10-2 to TRBJ1-5; the D gene is possibly TRBD1 (6 bases). This CDR3 spans 16 amino acids. V was trimmed by 2 bases and J by 0 bases, leaving 11 bases between them. Germline V CDR1 and CDR2: WSHSY, SAAADI. CDR3 DNA sequence: TGCGCCAGCAGTGAGATCGGGACATATAGCAATCAGCCCCAGCATTTT. It is translated as CASSEIGTYSNQPQHF.

As concerns this clone: The sample holds other DNA sequences that translate to the same CDR3. The chain employs TRBV5-1 and TRBJ1-3, with D tentatively TRBD1 (5 bases). V lost 1 base to trimming and J lost 0 bases, with 8 bases between them. Looked up from germline, CDR1 is SGHRS and CDR2 is YFSETQ. The CDR3 is made up of 15 amino acids. CDR3 in DNA: TGCGCCAGCAGCTTGACAGGTAGCTCTGGAAACACCATATATTTT. Translating it yields CASSLTGSSGNTIYF. The variable domain in full, with the rest retrieved from reference TRBV5-1 and TRBJ1-3, is KAGVTQTPRYLIKTRGQQVTLSCSPISGHRSVSWYQQTPGQGLQFLFEYFSETQRNKGNFPGRFSGRQFSNSRSEMNVSTLELGDSALYLCASSLTGSSGNTIYFGEGSWLTVV.

V gene TRBV19 combines with J gene TRBJ2-2, with TRBD1 matching 10 bases. From germline, CDR1 is LNHDA and CDR2 SQIVND (reference sequence). The CDR3 is 16 residues long. V was pared by 5 bases and J by 4 bases, with 7 bases of the junction left unmatched. The CDR3 is CASSFSGTGVTGELFF. As DNA, the CDR3 is TGTGCCAGTAGTTTTTCCGGGACAGGGGTCACCGGGGAGCTGTTTTTT.

CDR3 nucleotide sequence: TGTGCCAGCGTGACAGACGCCAGTGAAAAAACTTTCTTT. Its protein product is CASVTDASEKTFF. The chain links TRBV2 to TRBJ1-1, with D tentatively TRBD1 (5 bases). This CDR3 is built from 13 residues. Trimming shortened V by 8 bases and J by 12 bases, and 22 bases separated the two germline ends. Germline loops: CDR1 SNHLY, CDR2 FYNNEI.

This chain joins TRBV27 and TRBJ2-1, with a weak D call TRBD1 (6 bases). Trimming took 6 bases from V and 7 from J, leaving 13 bases between them. Germline loops: CDR1 MNHEY, CDR2 SMNVEV (reference sequence). CDR3 length: 13 residues. The CDR3 nucleotides read TGTGCCAGCAGCCCTGGGACACCTAATGAGCAGTTCTTC. This sequence encodes CASSPGTPNEQFF.

The rearrangement joins TRBV18 to TRBJ1-3; D uncertain. CDR3 length: 16 residues. Germline V gene data show CDR1 as KGHSH and CDR2 as LQKENI. V was shortened by 2 bases and J by 0 bases, with 11 bases between the two germline ends. The CDR3 nucleotides read TGTGCCAGCTCACCAGAAACAACAGCCTCTGGAAACACCATATATTTT. It translates to CASSPETTASGNTIYF.

This sequence joins TRBV10-2 and TRBJ1-2, with D hard to call. Per germline, CDR1 WSHSY and CDR2 SAAADI. V lost 3 bases and J lost 8, with 10 bases in between. The CDR3 is made up of 12 amino acids. CDR3 sequence reads: CASSESLFGYTF. CDR3 nucleotide sequence: TGCGCCAGCAGTGAATCCCTCTTCGGCTACACCTTC.